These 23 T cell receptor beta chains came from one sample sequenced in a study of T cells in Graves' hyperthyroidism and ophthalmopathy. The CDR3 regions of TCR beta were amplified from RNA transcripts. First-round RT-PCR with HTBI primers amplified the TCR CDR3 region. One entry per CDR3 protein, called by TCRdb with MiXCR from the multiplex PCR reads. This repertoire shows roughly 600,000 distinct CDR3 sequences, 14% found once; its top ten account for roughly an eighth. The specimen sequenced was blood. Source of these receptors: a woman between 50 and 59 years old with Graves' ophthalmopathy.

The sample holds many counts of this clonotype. The DNA of the CDR3 is TGTGCCAGCAGCTTACAGGGAGGGATGGGCAATGAGCAGTTCTTC. Its translation: CASSLQGGMGNEQFF. The chain couples TRBV7-3 to TRBJ2-1, with TRBD2 matching over 7 bases. Germline CDR1 SGHTA, CDR2 FQGTGA. V dropped 2 bases and J dropped 6; count of bases not matched to a gene: 7. CDR3 size: 15 residues. The entire variable domain, with the rest obtained from reference TRBV7-3 and TRBJ2-1, is as follows: GAGVSQTPSNKVTEKGKYVELRCDPISGHTALYWYRQSLGQGPEFLIYFQGTGAADDSGLPNDRFFAVRPEGSVSTLKIQRTERGDSAVYLCASSLQGGMGNEQFFGPGTRLTVL.

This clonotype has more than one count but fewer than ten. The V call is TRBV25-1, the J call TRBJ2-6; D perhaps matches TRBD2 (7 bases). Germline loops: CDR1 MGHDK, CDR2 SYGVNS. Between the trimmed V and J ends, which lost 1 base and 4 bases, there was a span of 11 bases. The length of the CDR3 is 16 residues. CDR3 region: CASSELGGPGANVLTF. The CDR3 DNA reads TGTGCCAGCAGTGAATTGGGGGGGCCCGGGGCCAACGTCCTGACTTTC. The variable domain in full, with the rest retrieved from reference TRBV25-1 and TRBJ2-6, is EADIYQTPRYLVIGTGKKITLECSQTMGHDKMYWYQQDPGMELHLIHYSYGVNSTEKGDLSSESTVSRIRTEHFPLTLESARPSHTSQYLCASSELGGPGANVLTFGAGSRLTVL.

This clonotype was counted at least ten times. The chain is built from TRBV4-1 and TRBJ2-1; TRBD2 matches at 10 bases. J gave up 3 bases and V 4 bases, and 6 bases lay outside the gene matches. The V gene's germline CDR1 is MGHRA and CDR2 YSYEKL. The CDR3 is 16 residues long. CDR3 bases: TGCGCCAGCAGCCGCGGACTAGCGGAGGACTACAATGAGCAGTTCTTC. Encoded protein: CASSRGLAEDYNEQFF.

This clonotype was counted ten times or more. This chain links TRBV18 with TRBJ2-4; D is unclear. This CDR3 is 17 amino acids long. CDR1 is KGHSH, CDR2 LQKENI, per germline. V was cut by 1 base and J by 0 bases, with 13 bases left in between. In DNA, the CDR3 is TGTGCCAGCTCACCACTTAAGGGCTTTCTAGCCAAAAACATTCAGTACTTC. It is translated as CASSPLKGFLAKNIQYF.

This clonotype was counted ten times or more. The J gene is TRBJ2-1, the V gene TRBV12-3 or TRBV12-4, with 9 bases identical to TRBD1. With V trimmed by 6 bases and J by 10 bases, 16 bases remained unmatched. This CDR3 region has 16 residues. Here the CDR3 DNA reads TGTGCCAGCAGCACACAGGGGGCGCTTTTACCTGACGAGCAGTTCTTC. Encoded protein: CASSTQGALLPDEQFF.

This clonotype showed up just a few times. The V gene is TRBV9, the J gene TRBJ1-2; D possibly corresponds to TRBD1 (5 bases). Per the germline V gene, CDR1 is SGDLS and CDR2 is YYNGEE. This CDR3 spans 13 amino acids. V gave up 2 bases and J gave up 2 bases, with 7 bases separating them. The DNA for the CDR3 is TGTGCCAGCAGCGTCTCAGGGAACTATGGCTACACCTTC. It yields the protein CASSVSGNYGYTF.

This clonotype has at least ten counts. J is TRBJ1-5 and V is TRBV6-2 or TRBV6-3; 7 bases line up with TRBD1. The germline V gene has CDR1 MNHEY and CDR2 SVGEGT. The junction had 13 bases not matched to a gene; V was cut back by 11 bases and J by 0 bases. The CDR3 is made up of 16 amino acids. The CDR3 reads CASRGVKEYSNQPQHF. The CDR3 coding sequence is TGTGCCTCCAGGGGGGTGAAGGAGTATAGCAATCAGCCCCAGCATTTT.

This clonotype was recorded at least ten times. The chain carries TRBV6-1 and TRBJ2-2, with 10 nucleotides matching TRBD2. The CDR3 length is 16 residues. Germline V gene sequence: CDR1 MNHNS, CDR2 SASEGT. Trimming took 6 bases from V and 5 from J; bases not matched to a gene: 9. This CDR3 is CASSPSGRAGTGELFF. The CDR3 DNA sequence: TGTGCCAGCAGCCCCAGCGGGAGGGCGGGGACCGGGGAGCTGTTTTTT.

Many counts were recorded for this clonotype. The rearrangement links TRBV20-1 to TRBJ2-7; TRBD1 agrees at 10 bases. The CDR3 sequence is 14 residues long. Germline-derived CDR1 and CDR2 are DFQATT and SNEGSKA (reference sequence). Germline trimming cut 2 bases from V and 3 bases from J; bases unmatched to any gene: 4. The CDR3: CSARNRDRGYEQYF. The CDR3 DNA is TGCAGTGCTAGAAACCGGGACAGGGGCTACGAGCAGTACTTC.

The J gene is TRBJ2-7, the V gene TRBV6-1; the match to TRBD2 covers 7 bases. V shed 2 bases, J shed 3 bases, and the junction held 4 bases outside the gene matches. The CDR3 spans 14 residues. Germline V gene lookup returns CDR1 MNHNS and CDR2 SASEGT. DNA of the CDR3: TGTGCCAGCAGTGAATGGGAGGGGAGCTACGAGCAGTACTTC. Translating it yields CASSEWEGSYEQYF.

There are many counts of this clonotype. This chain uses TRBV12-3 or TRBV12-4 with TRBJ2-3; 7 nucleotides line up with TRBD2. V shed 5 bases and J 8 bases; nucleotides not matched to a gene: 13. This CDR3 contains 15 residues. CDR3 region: CASSTQGTILVTQYF. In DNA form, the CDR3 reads TGTGCCAGCAGTACCCAAGGGACTATACTAGTTACGCAGTATTTT.

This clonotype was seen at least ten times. This chain's CDR3 is CASSSTGTGGSYEQYF. The CDR3 nucleotides read TGTGCCAGCAGTTCAACCGGGACAGGGGGCTCCTACGAGCAGTACTTC. The chain combines TRBV28 with TRBJ2-7; 11 nucleotides align to TRBD1. J gave up 0 bases and V 4 bases, and 5 bases lay outside the gene matches. Per germline, CDR1 MDHEN and CDR2 SYDVKM. The CDR3 loop spans 16 amino acids. The variable domain in full, with the rest retrieved from reference TRBV28 and TRBJ2-7, is DVKVTQSSRYLVKRTGEKVFLECVQDMDHENMFWYRQDPGLGLRLIYFSYDVKMKEKGDIPEGYSVSREKKERFSLILESASTNQTSMYLCASSSTGTGGSYEQYFGPGTRLTVT.

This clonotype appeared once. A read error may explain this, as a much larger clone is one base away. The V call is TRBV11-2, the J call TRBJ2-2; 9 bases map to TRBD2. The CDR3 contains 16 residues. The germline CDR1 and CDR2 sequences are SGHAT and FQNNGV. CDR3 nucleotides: TGTGTCAGCAGCTTGGTAGCGGGAGATTTGGCCGGGGAGCTGTTTTTT. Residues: CVSSLVAGDLAGELFF.

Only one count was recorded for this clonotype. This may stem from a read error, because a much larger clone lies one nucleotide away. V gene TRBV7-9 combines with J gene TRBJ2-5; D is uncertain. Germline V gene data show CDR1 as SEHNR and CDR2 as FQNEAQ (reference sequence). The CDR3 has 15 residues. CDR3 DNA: TGTGTCAGCAGCTTAAGCCCCATTGGGATGGAGACCCAGTACTTC. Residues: CVSSLSPIGMETQYF.

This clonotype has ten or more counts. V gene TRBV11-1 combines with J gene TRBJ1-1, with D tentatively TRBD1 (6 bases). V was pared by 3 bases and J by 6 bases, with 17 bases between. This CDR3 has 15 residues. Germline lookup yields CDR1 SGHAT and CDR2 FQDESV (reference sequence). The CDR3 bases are TGTGCCAGCAGCTTCATAGTCCGGGGACAACCTGAAGCTTTCTTT. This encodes CASSFIVRGQPEAFF.

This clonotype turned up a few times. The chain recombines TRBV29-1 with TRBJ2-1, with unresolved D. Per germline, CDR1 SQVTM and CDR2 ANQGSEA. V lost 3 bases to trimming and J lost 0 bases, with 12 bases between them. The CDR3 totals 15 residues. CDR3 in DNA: TGCAGCGTTGAGTTTGATTTCTTCTCCTACAATGAGCAGTTCTTC. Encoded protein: CSVEFDFFSYNEQFF.

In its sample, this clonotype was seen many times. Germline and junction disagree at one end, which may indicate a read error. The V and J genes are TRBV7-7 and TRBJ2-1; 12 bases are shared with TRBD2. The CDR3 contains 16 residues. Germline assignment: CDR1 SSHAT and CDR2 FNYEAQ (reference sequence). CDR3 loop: CASSPTTSGSDNEQFF. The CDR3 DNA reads TGTGCTAGCAGCCCGACGACTAGCGGGAGTGACAATGAGCAGTTCTTC.

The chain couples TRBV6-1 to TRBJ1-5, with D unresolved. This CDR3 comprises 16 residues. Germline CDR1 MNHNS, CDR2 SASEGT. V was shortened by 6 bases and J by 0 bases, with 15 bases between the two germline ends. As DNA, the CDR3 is TGTGCCAGCAGCCCCCCCCTGACGGTTAGCAATCAGCCCCAGCATTTT. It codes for CASSPPLTVSNQPQHF.

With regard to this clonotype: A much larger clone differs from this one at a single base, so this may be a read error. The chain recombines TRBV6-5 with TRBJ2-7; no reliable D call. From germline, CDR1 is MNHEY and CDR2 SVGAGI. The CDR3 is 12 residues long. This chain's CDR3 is CASSWAGYEQCF. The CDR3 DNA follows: TGTGCCAGCAGTTGGGCCGGCTACGAGCAGTGCTTC.

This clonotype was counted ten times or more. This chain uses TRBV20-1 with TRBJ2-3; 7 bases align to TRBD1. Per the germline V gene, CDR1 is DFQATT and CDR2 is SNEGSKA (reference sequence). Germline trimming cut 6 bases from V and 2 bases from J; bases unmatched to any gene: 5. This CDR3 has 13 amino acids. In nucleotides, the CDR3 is TGCAGTGCCCCAGGGGGAGACACAGATACGCAGTATTTT. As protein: CSAPGGDTDTQYF.

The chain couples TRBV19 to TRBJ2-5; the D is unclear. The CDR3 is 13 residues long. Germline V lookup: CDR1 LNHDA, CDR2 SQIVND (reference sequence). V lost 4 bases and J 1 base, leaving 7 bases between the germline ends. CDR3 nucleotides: TGTGCCAGTAGTAGGAGTCTCCAAGAGACCCAGTACTTC. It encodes CASSRSLQETQYF.

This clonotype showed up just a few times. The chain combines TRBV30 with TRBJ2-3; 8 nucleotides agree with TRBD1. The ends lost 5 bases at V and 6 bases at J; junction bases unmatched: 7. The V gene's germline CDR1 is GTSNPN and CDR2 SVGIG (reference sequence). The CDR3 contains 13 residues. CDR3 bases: TGTGCCTGGGCCGGGACAGGAATCGATACGCAGTATTTT. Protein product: CAWAGTGIDTQYF.

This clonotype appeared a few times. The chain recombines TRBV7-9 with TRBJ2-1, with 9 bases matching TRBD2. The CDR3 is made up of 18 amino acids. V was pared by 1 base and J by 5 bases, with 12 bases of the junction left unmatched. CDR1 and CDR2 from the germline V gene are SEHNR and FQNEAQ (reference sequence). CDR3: CASSLVGFRAGGNNEQFF. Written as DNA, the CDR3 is TGTGCCAGCAGCTTAGTAGGGTTTCGAGCGGGAGGAAACAATGAGCAGTTCTTC.